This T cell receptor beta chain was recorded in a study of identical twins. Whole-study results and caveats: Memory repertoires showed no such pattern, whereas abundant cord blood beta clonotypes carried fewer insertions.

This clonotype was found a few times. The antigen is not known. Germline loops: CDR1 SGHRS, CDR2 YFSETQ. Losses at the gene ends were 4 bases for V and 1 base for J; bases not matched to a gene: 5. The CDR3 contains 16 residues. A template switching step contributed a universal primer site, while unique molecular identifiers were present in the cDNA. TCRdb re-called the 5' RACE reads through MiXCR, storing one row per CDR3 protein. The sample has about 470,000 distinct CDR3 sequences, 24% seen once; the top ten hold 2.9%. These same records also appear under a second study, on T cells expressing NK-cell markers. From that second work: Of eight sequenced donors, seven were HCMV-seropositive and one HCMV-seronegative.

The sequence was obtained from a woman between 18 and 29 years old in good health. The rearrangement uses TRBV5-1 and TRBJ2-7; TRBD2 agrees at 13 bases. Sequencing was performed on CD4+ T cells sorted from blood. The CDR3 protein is CASSPGLAGASYEQYF. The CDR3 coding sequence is TGCGCCAGCAGCCCAGGACTAGCGGGAGCGTCCTACGAGCAGTACTTC.